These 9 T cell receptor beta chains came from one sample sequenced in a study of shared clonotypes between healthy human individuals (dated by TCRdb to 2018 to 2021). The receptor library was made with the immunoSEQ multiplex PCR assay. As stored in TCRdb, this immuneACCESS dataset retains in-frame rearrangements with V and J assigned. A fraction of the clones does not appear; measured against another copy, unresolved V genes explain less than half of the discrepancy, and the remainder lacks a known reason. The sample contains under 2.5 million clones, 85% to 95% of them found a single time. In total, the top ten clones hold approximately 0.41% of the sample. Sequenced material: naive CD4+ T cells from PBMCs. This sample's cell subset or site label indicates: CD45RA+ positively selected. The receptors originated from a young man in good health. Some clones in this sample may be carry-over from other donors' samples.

CDR3 coding DNA: TGCGCCAGCAGCATGGGTCGTCCGGCAACTAATGAAAAACTGTTTTTT. Its protein product is CASSMGRPATNEKLFF. The V call is TRBV5-1, the J call TRBJ1-4; no clear D gene. This CDR3 is built from 16 residues. The germline V gene encodes CDR1 SGHRS and CDR2 YFSETQ. The V gene lost 4 bases and the J gene lost 0 bases, with 13 bases spanning the gap.

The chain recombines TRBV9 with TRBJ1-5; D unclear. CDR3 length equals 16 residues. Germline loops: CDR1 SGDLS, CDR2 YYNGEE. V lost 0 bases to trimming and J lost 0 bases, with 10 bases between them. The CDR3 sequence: CASSVVVIFSNQPQHF. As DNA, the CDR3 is TGTGCCAGCAGCGTAGTAGTGATCTTTAGCAATCAGCCCCAGCATTTT.

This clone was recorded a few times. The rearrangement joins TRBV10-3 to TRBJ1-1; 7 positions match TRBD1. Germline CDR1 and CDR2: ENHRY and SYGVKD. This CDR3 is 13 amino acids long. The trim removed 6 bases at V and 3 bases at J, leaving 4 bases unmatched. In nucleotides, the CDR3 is TGTGCCATCAGGAGACAGGGACACACTGAAGCTTTCTTT. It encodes CAIRRQGHTEAFF.

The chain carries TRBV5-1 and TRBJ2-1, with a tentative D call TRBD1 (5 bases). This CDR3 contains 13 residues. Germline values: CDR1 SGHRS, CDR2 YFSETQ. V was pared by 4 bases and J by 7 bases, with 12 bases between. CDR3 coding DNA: TGCGCCAGCAGCCCAGGAGACAGTAATGAGCAGTTCTTC. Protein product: CASSPGDSNEQFF.

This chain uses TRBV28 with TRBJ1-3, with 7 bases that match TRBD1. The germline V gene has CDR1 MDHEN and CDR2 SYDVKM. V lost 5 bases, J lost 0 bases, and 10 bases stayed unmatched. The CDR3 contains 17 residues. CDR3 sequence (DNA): TGTGCCAGCAGTGCTAATACAGGGGCACCCTCTGGAAACACCATATATTTT. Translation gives CASSANTGAPSGNTIYF.

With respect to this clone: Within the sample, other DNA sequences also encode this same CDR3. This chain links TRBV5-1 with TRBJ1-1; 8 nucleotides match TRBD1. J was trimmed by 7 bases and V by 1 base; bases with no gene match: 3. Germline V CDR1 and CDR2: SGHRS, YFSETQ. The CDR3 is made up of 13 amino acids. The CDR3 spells CASSLTGGGEAFF. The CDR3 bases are TGCGCCAGCAGCTTGACAGGGGGAGGTGAAGCTTTCTTT.

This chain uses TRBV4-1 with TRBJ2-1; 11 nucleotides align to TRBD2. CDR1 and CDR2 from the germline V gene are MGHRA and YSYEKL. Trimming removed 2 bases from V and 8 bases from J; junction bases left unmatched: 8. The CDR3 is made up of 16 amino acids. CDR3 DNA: TGCGCCAGCAGCCAACCCACTAGCGGGAGAGCTTATGAGCAGTTCTTC. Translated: CASSQPTSGRAYEQFF.

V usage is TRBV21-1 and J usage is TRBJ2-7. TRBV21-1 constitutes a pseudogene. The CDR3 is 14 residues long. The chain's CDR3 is CASSPLKRGYEQYF. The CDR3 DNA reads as TGTGCCAGCAGCCCCTTGAAGAGGGGTTACGAGCAGTACTTC.

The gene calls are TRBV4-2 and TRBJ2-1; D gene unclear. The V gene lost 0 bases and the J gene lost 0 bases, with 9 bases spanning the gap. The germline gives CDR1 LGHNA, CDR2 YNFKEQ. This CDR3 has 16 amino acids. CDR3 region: CASSQEGQNSYNEQFF. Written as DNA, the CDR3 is TGTGCCAGCAGCCAAGAGGGTCAGAACTCCTACAATGAGCAGTTCTTC.